Shown below are 9 T cell receptor beta chains from a single sample sequenced in a study of blood T cell repertoires in COVID-19. Using immunoSEQ multiplex PCR, the repertoire was profiled, and TCRdb retains in-frame clones only, with some absent. The repertoire holds about 100,000 clones, with roughly 92% as singletons. The sequenced sample consisted of peripheral blood. Receptors originate from a man aged 65-85 years with acute or convalescent COVID-19.

This chain connects TRBV7-9 to TRBJ1-1; the match to TRBD1 covers 7 bases. V lost 5 bases and J lost 6; bases outside the gene matches: 6. This CDR3 region has 13 residues. Per the germline V gene, CDR1 is SEHNR and CDR2 is FQNEAQ (reference sequence). The CDR3 bases are TGTGCCAGCAGCCTTCGACAGGGATCTGAAGCTTTCTTT. Protein: CASSLRQGSEAFF.

The rearrangement joins TRBV3-1 (or the pseudogene TRBV3-2) to TRBJ1-6; D unclear. The germline V and J ends were trimmed by 4 bases and 10 bases, with 17 bases remaining between them. This CDR3 is 15 amino acids long. Germline CDR1 reads LGHDT; CDR2 reads YNNKEL (reference sequence). The CDR3 loop is CASSPDRYGGSPLHF. The CDR3 DNA is TGTGCCAGCAGCCCAGACCGGTATGGCGGCTCACCCCTCCACTTT.

The V gene is TRBV15, the J gene TRBJ2-3; 7 bases map to TRBD2. This CDR3 comprises 16 residues. In germline, CDR1 is LNHNV, CDR2 YYDKDF (reference sequence). With 3 bases clipped from V and 0 bases from J, the junction kept 6 bases outside the gene matches. CDR3 coding DNA: TGTGCCACCAGCAGCTTTAGCGGGCCTAGCACAGATACGCAGTATTTT. This codes for CATSSFSGPSTDTQYF.

The rearrangement uses TRBV21-1 and TRBJ1-2; the DNA was not used to check the table's D call, TRBD1. TRBV21-1 is flagged as a pseudogene. The CDR3 runs 13 residues. CDR3 loop: CASWVGRGPGYTF. The CDR3 DNA reads as TGTGCCAGCTGGGTTGGCAGGGGCCCCGGCTACACCTTC.

This chain connects TRBV2 to TRBJ1-1, with TRBD1 as a possible D gene (5 bases). Germline CDR1 and CDR2: SNHLY and FYNNEI. The CDR3 extends over 14 amino acids. The V and J ends lost 7 bases and 0 bases respectively, with 12 bases between them. In DNA form, the CDR3 reads TGTGCCAGCATTCATCAGGGCATGAACACTGAAGCTTTCTTT. Protein sequence: CASIHQGMNTEAFF. Full variable domain (outside the CDR3, taken from reference TRBV2 and TRBJ1-1): EPEVTQTPSHQVTQMGQEVILRCVPISNHLYFYWYRQILGQKVEFLVSFYNNEISEKSEIFDDQFSVERPDGSNFTLKIRSTKLEDSAMYFCASIHQGMNTEAFFGQGTRLTVV.

This clone was recorded a few times. The CDR3 loop is CASSDLGTAAKRYF. CDR3 sequence (DNA): TGTGCCAGCAGTGACCTGGGGACAGCCGCCAAGAGGTACTTC. V is TRBV6-1 and J is TRBJ2-7; the match to TRBD1 covers 7 bases. V was pared by 3 bases and J by 12 bases, with 14 bases of the junction left unmatched. Per the germline V gene, CDR1 is MNHNS and CDR2 is SASEGT. The CDR3 length is 14 residues.

The chain is built from TRBV2 and TRBJ2-5; maybe TRBD1 (5 bases). Germline loops: CDR1 SNHLY, CDR2 FYNNEI. The length of the CDR3 is 16 residues. The V gene lost 0 bases and the J gene lost 4 bases, with 15 bases spanning the gap. In DNA form, the CDR3 reads TGTGCCAGCAGTGAAGCCTCTTTAGGGGTTCGAGAGACCCAGTACTTC. It codes for CASSEASLGVRETQYF.

The chain combines TRBV11-3 with TRBJ2-7; D ambiguous. The germline gives CDR1 SGHNT, CDR2 YENEEA. V lost 1 base and J 6 bases, leaving 10 bases between the germline ends. The CDR3 loop spans 13 amino acids. The CDR3 bases are TGTGCCAGCAGCTTAGCTGGAGCTTCCGAGCAGTACTTC. Protein: CASSLAGASEQYF.

The rearrangement joins TRBV19 to TRBJ2-7, with D perhaps matching TRBD2 (5 bases). CDR3 length equals 12 residues. In germline, CDR1 is LNHDA, CDR2 SQIVND (reference sequence). V shed 9 bases and J shed 2 bases, with 11 bases lying between them. The CDR3 here is CASRGSPYEQYF. In DNA form, the CDR3 reads TGTGCCAGCCGAGGGTCCCCCTACGAGCAGTACTTC.